This T cell receptor (beta chain) was recovered during a study of identifying expanded T cells in peripheral blood (dated by TCRdb to about 2019). Study-level background: Four technical replicates, made by sequencing separate aliquots from the same pool of genomic DNA, were compared pairwise.

Findings and caveats that apply to the study as a whole: For all healthy donors, the variance in clone template counts between roughly 2-week samples rose significantly as total template count increased. The authors expected that biological variance in healthy repertoires might rise further over much longer intervals, such as months to years. Between technical replicates the binomial model flagged approximately 1.1 differentially abundant clones, whereas over roughly 2 weeks the binomial model flagged about 16.4 and over about four weeks 19 to 20. Both the number of clones called differentially abundant and the false-positive rate were significantly reduced by the beta-binomial model across all healthy-donor time intervals.

A note on this clone: Its antigen specificity is not known. The sample holds no much larger clone one base away, and base qualities are not on file.

During the collection period, no infections or other immune events were recorded for the healthy donors. Blood repertoires from healthy donors were used as a training cohort for calibrating time-dependent variance in a beta-binomial model of differential abundance of T-cell clones. The training cohort included 10 or so healthy donors, of whom 3 were female and 7 were male. The donors were between about 25 and 70 years old, with an average age of about 45 years. Whole blood, obtained from a commercial supplier, was collected from each healthy donor at three time points spaced around two weeks apart. Genomic DNA was extracted from unsorted whole blood for immunosequencing. The immunoSEQ Assay, which relies on bias-controlled multiplex PCR amplification of genomic DNA, was used to profile TCRbeta CDR3 regions. On the study's bioinformatics: To quantify the absolute abundance of each unique TCRbeta CDR3 region, the sequences were collapsed and filtered. Differential abundance was tested with a binomial (Fisher-equivalent) model and with a beta-binomial model adding time-dependent variance fitted from healthy donors. Clones with fewer than 5 combined templates were removed, and a clone was called differentially abundant if the clone's Benjamini-Hochberg FDR was below 0.01. The form v = (b*log(k)+a)^2 was used to model beta-binomial variance as a function of total template count across the two samples. The source is immuneACCESS, and TCRdb retained only in-frame sequences with V and J called. Part of the clones is not carried over; for the studies checked, unresolved V genes explain less than half of this, and the remainder is unexplained. V, J and clone size reflect that table, while D and trimming were determined from the DNA. The sample table lists about 89,000 clones, around 88% of them with a count of one. The leading ten clones occupy 3% to 4% of the sample.

V ends up 4 bases short and J 3 bases short, with an unmatched junction base count of 18. The CDR3, from cysteine to phenylalanine, totals 19 residues. Only CDR3 DNA is held: 57 bases, read in frame from base 1. The germline V gene (reference sequence) gives CDR1 as SEHNR and CDR2 as FQNEAQ. Source material: blood. The chain couples TRBV7-9 to TRBJ1-2; 9 middle bases align to TRBD1. The sequence was obtained from a person aged 18 to 70 in good health. The nucleotides read TGTGCCAGCAGCTCCCCCGTTGGGGACAGGGCGGCTCGAGACTATGGCTACACCTTC. Its protein reads: CASSSPVGDRAARDYGYTF.